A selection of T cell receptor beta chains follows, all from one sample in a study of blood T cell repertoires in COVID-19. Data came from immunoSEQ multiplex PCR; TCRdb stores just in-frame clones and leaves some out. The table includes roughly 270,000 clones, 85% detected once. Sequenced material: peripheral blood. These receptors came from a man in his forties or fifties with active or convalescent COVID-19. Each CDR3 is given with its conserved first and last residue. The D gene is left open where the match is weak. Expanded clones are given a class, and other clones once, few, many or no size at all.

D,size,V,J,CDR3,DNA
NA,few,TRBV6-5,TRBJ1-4,CASSSYLTGAGEKLFF,TGTGCCAGCAGTTCGTACCTCACGGGAGCGGGGGAAAAACTGTTTTTT
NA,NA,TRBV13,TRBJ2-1,CASSSPGTAQFF,TGTGCCAGCAGCTCCCCCGGGACTGCGCAGTTCTTC
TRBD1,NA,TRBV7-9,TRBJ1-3,CASSSGQSSGNTIYF,TGTGCCAGCAGTTCGGGACAGAGCTCTGGAAACACCATATATTTT
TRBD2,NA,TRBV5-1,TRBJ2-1,CASTPIPSGSSYNEQFF,TGCGCCAGCACCCCGATCCCTAGCGGGAGCTCCTACAATGAGCAGTTCTTC
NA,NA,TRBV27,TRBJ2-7,CASSLSIDSMRYEQYF,TGTGCCAGCAGTTTATCGATAGACAGCATGAGGTACGAGCAGTACTTC
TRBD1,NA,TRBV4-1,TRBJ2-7,CASSQDAGQGAYEQYF,TGCGCCAGCAGTCAAGACGCCGGACAGGGGGCCTACGAGCAGTACTTC
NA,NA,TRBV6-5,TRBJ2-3,CASSYSFTKPDTQYF,TGTGCCAGCAGTTACTCGTTTACCAAGCCAGATACGCAGTATTTT
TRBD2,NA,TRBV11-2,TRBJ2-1,CASSPREGRNEQFF,TGTGCCAGCAGCCCGCGGGAGGGCCGTAATGAGCAGTTCTTC
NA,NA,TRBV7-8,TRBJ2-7,CASSEQTASYEQYF,TGTGCCAGCAGCGAACAGACAGCCTCCTACGAGCAGTACTTC
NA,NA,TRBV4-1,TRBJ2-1,CASSQEGDISDNEQFF,TGCGCCAGCAGCCAAGAAGGGGATATCTCCGACAATGAGCAGTTCTTC
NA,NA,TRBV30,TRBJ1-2,CAWSDYTGTNYGYTF,TGTGCCTGGAGTGATTATACAGGGACGAACTATGGCTACACCTTC
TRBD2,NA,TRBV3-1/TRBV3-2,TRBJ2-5,CASTHQTSGQETQYF,TGTGCCAGCACCCACCAGACTAGCGGACAAGAGACCCAGTACTTC
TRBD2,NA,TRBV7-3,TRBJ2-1,CASSPLAGVSNEQFF,TGTGCCAGCAGCCCCCTAGCGGGAGTAAGTAATGAGCAGTTCTTC
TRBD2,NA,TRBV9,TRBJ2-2,CASSVAGGTNTGELFF,TGTGCCAGCAGCGTAGCGGGAGGCACGAACACCGGGGAGCTGTTTTTT
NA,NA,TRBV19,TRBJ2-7,CASSHRSGDEQYF,TGTGCCAGTAGCCATCGGTCGGGGGACGAGCAGTACTTC
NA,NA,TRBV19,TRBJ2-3,CASSIARLDTQYF,TGTGCCAGTAGTATAGCTAGATTGGATACGCAGTATTTT
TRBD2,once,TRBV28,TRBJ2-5,CATRGASGRLETQYF,TGTGCCACCAGAGGGGCTAGCGGGCGTCTGGAGACCCAGTACTTC
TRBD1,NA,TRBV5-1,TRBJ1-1,CASSATGGMVTEAFF,TGCGCCAGCAGCGCGACAGGGGGGATGGTCACTGAAGCTTTCTTT
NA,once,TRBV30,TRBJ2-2,CAWRPQGTGELFF,TGTGCCTGGAGACCCCAGGGAACCGGGGAGCTGTTTTTT
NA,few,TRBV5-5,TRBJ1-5,CASSLDVNQPQHF,TGTGCCAGCAGCTTGGATGTAAATCAGCCCCAGCATTTT
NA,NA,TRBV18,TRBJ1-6,CASSPGASSYNSPLHF,TGTGCCAGCTCACCAGGGGCCAGCTCCTATAATTCACCCCTCCACTTT
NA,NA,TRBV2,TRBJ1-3,CASSEYGGGNTIYF,TGTGCCAGCAGTGAGTACGGAGGTGGAAACACCATATATTTT
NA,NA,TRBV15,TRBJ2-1,CATSRVTGLNNEQFF,TGTGCCACCAGCAGAGTGACGGGTCTAAACAATGAGCAGTTCTTC
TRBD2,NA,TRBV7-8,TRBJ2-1,CASSLEGASGRSRRGEQFF,TGTGCCAGCAGCTTAGAGGGTGCTAGCGGGAGAAGTAGAAGAGGTGAGCAGTTCTTC
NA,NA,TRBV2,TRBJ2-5,CASSGERFQETQYF,TGTGCCAGCAGTGGGGAGCGTTTTCAAGAGACCCAGTACTTC
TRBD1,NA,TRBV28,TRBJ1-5,CASSLWWTGGNNQPQHF,TGTGCCAGCAGTTTATGGTGGACAGGGGGCAACAATCAGCCCCAGCATTTT
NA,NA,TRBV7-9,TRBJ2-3,CASTQLGDTQYF,TGTGCCAGCACTCAACTAGGGGATACGCAGTATTTT
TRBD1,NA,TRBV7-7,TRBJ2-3,CASSLGQGATDTQYF,TGTGCTAGCAGCTTAGGTCAGGGGGCCACAGATACGCAGTATTTT
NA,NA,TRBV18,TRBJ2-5,CASSPRDYLIGRLGLDQETQYF,TGTGCCAGCTCACCACGAGACTACCTAATCGGACGTTTGGGGTTAGACCAAGAGACCCAGTACTTC
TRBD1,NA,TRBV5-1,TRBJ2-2,CASSPETGGGTGELFF,TGCGCCAGCAGTCCTGAAACAGGGGGCGGCACCGGGGAGCTGTTTTTT
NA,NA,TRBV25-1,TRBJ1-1,CASSGGLWTEAFF,TGTGCCAGCAGTGGAGGGTTATGGACTGAAGCTTTCTTT
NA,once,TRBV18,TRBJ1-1,CASSPQAGNTEAFF,TGTGCCAGCTCACCTCAGGCAGGGAACACTGAAGCTTTCTTT
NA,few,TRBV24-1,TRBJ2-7,CATSDNTGYEQYF,TGTGCCACCAGTGACAATACCGGTTACGAGCAGTACTTC
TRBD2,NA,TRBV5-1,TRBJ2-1,CASAGGPSNEQFF,TGCGCCAGTGCGGGAGGGCCTAGCAATGAGCAGTTCTTC
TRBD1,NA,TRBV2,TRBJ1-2,CASETGGYGYTF,TGTGCCAGCGAGACAGGGGGCTATGGCTACACCTTC
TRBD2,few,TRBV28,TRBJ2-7,CASSPLGGSPNYEQYF,TGTGCCAGCAGTCCCCTGGGGGGGAGCCCCAACTACGAGCAGTACTTC
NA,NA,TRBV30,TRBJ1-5,CAWSLGRLNQPQHF,TGTGCCTGGAGTTTAGGACGACTAAATCAGCCCCAGCATTTT
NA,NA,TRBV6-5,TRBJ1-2,CASSRTALNYGYTF,TGTGCCAGCAGTCGGACAGCTTTGAACTATGGCTACACCTTC
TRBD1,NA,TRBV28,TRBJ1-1,CASSSGQGGTEAFF,TGTGCCAGCAGTTCTGGACAGGGAGGCACTGAAGCTTTCTTT
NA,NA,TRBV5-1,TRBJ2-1,CASSQTDKRVEQFF,TGCGCCAGCAGCCAAACCGATAAGAGGGTAGAGCAGTTCTTC
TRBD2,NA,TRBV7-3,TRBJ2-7,CASSFNSGSEQYF,TGTGCCAGCAGCTTTAATAGCGGGAGCGAGCAGTACTTC
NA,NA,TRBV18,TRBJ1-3,CASSPNSQSSGNTIYF,TGTGCCAGCTCACCAAACAGCCAGAGCTCTGGAAACACCATATATTTT
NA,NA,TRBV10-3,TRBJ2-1,CAISEHSAPEQFF,TGTGCCATCAGTGAGCATAGCGCCCCTGAGCAGTTCTTC
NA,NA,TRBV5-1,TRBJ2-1,CASSSSGFTTEQFF,TGCGCCAGCAGCTCCTCAGGCTTCACCACTGAGCAGTTCTTC
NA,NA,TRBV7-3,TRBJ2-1,CASSYGGQRSDEQFF,TGTGCCAGCAGCTATGGCGGACAGAGATCCGATGAGCAGTTCTTC
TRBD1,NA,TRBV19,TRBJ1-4,CARGRGRHEKLFF,TGTGCCAGGGGAAGGGGGCGTCATGAAAAACTGTTTTTT
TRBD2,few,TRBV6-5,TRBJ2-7,CASRLGGSIDEQYF,TGTGCCAGCAGGTTGGGCGGGAGTATCGACGAGCAGTACTTC
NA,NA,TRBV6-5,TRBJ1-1,CASRSQGYGAFF,TGTGCCAGCAGGAGCCAGGGGTACGGCGCTTTCTTT
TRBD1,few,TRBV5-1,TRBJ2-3,CASSSGQGRDTQYF,TGCGCCAGCAGTTCGGGACAGGGAAGGGATACGCAGTATTTT
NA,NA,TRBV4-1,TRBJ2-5,CASSQRGGETQYF,TGCGCCAGCAGCCAACGAGGAGGGGAGACCCAGTACTTC
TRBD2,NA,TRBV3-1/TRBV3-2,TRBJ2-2,CASSTGLAEPYTGELFF,TGTGCCAGCTCGACGGGACTAGCGGAGCCCTACACCGGGGAGCTGTTTTTT
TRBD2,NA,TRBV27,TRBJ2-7,CASSLTSGYEQYF,TGTGCCAGCAGTTTAACTAGCGGTTACGAGCAGTACTTC
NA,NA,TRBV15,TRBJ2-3,CATSKRTGTDTQYF,TGTGCCACCAGCAAGCGGACAGGCACAGATACGCAGTATTTT
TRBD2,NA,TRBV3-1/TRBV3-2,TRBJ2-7,CASSPRGGRVYEQYF,TGTGCCAGCAGTCCCCGGGGGGGGAGAGTCTACGAGCAGTACTTC